This record looks at one T cell receptor (beta chain) sequence and its context. The V and J ends lost 6 bases and 5 bases respectively, with 10 bases between them. The CDR3 is 12 residues long. Method: immunoSEQ multiplex PCR; TCRdb's copy keeps in-frame clones and lacks some. The sample yields around 170,000 clones, about three quarters seen once. This sample stems from a study of blood T cell repertoires in COVID-19. At the level of the study: The United States, Italy and Spain provided the acute and convalescent COVID-19 samples.

Enrollment of patients from Seattle took place during active infection, with longitudinal follow-up. Sequencing was carried out using peripheral blood. The chain links TRBV12-3 or TRBV12-4 to TRBJ1-1; D uncertain. This sequence was found in a woman older than 75 with COVID-19, enrolled during active disease. The CDR3 here is CASSRRATEAFF. The DNA for the CDR3 is TGTGCCAGCAGCCGGAGGGCTACTGAAGCTTTCTTT.